These T cell receptor beta chains were read from a single sample in a study of cytomegalovirus exposure and HLA in healthy donors. Here immunoSEQ multiplex PCR was the method, and the copy in TCRdb shows in-frame clones only, minus some. The table records 95,000 to 100,000 clones, about 75% of them present only once. The sample was PBMCs. The source is a man aged 35 to 55 in good health and CMV-seropositive. CDR3s include the opening cysteine and the closing phenylalanine or tryptophan. Fields, in order: D gene, V gene, CDR3 protein. D genes are given only for firm matches.

D gene: TRBD1; V gene: TRBV28; CDR3 protein: CASSFNSGTGLYEQYF
D gene: TRBD2; V gene: TRBV2; CDR3 protein: CASSEASLSGGYNEQFF
D gene: -; V gene: TRBV10-3; CDR3 protein: CAISRGWEGPDTEAFF
D gene: -; V gene: TRBV5-1; CDR3 protein: CASSLIGGGGTEAFF
D gene: -; V gene: TRBV19; CDR3 protein: CASNEGTSNTQYF
D gene: TRBD1; V gene: TRBV27; CDR3 protein: CASRPRTGAYEQYF
D gene: TRBD1; V gene: TRBV7-8; CDR3 protein: CASSPTGGPYEQYF
D gene: TRBD2; V gene: TRBV5-4; CDR3 protein: CASSLEPTSGETQYF
D gene: -; V gene: TRBV7-9; CDR3 protein: CASSLGRETQYF
D gene: TRBD2; V gene: TRBV9; CDR3 protein: CASSVTSGVIQETQYF
D gene: TRBD1; V gene: TRBV28; CDR3 protein: CASSSGQSSYEQYF
D gene: -; V gene: TRBV6-7; CDR3 protein: CASSYSYFAGTDTQYF
D gene: TRBD2; V gene: TRBV4-3; CDR3 protein: CASSQDIAGKTQYF
D gene: -; V gene: TRBV6-1; CDR3 protein: CASSDRLGVWEQYF
D gene: TRBD2; V gene: TRBV27; CDR3 protein: CASLAGGPYNEQFF
D gene: -; V gene: TRBV9; CDR3 protein: CASSVDQYSNQPQHF
D gene: -; V gene: TRBV19; CDR3 protein: CASRQGTRGRDTEAFF
D gene: TRBD1; V gene: TRBV29-1; CDR3 protein: CSVEDPTGGGSEQYF
D gene: -; V gene: TRBV4-1; CDR3 protein: CASSQETGYEQYF
D gene: -; V gene: TRBV5-4; CDR3 protein: CASSFQGGADTQYF
D gene: TRBD2; V gene: TRBV10-3; CDR3 protein: CAIRSGGSQSSYEQYF
D gene: TRBD1; V gene: TRBV2; CDR3 protein: CASRGTGSGYTF
D gene: TRBD1; V gene: TRBV6-6; CDR3 protein: CASTPGDRGYNEQFF
D gene: TRBD1; V gene: TRBV4-1; CDR3 protein: CASSQTGGVTYEQYF
D gene: TRBD2; V gene: TRBV10-3; CDR3 protein: CAISESRTSSITDTQYF
D gene: -; V gene: TRBV6-6; CDR3 protein: CASSYSQVASGNTIYF